This T cell receptor (beta chain) came from a study of OX40 agonist ivuxolimab in advanced cancers. Whole-study context: As their treatment, patients were administered ivuxolimab, an agonistic anti-OX40 (CD134) antibody. Overall study results and limits: CD4+ and CD8+ T cells in blood underwent clonal expansion by week 6 at 0.1 to 3.0 mg/kg.

Profiled with immunoSEQ multiplex PCR; TCRdb holds only in-frame clones, not every one. The table lists 70,000 or so clones, 80% to 90% of them singletons, with around 2.3% in the top ten. The V gene lost 3 bases and the J gene lost 5 bases, with 12 bases spanning the gap. The germline gives CDR1 LNHDA, CDR2 SQIVND (reference sequence). The CDR3 sequence is 14 residues long. Patients were excluded for autoimmune disease history or systemic immunosuppression. Of note for this clone: Its cognate antigen is unknown.

This TCR came from an adult with an advanced solid tumor such as melanoma, head and neck, liver or kidney cancer. The chain combines TRBV19 with TRBJ2-3, with D possibly being TRBD1 (5 bases). This specimen consisted of CD4+ or CD8+ T cells sorted from blood, obtained in a trial of the OX40 agonist ivuxolimab. For the CDR3, the DNA is TGTGCCAGTAGTATCCAGGGTTTGCTAGATACGCAGTATTTT. This gives the protein CASSIQGLLDTQYF.